These 23 T cell receptor beta chains came from one sample sequenced in a study of blood T cells in healthy people across ages (dated by TCRdb to between 2014 and 2017). Receptor libraries were prepared by 5' RACE. Sequencing was carried out with an Illumina HiSeq 2500. A second about 7 to 11 cycle PCR used a sample-barcoded 5' primer and a J-beta primer mix. The public reads were reanalyzed by TCRdb: fastp trimming at Q25, MiXCR alignment, in-frame beta chains only. Rows with a matching CDR3 protein are joined into one entry that keeps the most common DNA and genes. Here the sample has some 1.5 million distinct CDR3 sequences; roughly 27% occur a single time. The ten largest clones capture roughly 8% of the sample. Specimen: blood. The receptor source for this set is a woman in her 30s in good health.

This clonotype was recorded many times. V is TRBV5-5 and J is TRBJ2-5; 8 bases match TRBD1. CDR1 is SGHKS and CDR2 is YYEKEE in the germline V gene (reference sequence). V lost 2 bases to trimming and J lost 4 bases; unmatched junction nucleotides: 4. The CDR3 runs 14 residues. The CDR3: CASSFWDRIETQYF. For the CDR3, the DNA is TGTGCCAGCAGCTTTTGGGACAGGATAGAGACCCAGTACTTC.

The chain is built from TRBV3-1 and TRBJ1-1; D is ambiguous. Trimming removed 0 bases at V and 3 bases at J, with 8 bases between. The germline gives CDR1 LGHDT, CDR2 YNNKEL (reference sequence). CDR3 length: 14 residues. The CDR3 reads CASSQDAAHTEAFF. The CDR3 region has the DNA TGTGCCAGCAGCCAAGACGCAGCCCACACTGAAGCTTTCTTT.

This clonotype was counted a few times. The rearrangement links TRBV12-3 or TRBV12-4 to TRBJ2-6; D gene ambiguous. Trimming shortened V by 2 bases and J by 0 bases, and 11 bases separated the two germline ends. The CDR3 runs 17 residues. CDR3 nucleotides: TGTGCCAGCAGTTTACGGAATCTTGGCTCTGGGGCCAACGTCCTGACTTTC. Translating it yields CASSLRNLGSGANVLTF.

CDR3: CASSGGGRGGGYTF. CDR3 bases: TGTGCCAGCAGTGGGGGAGGCAGGGGTGGTGGCTACACCTTC. This chain connects TRBV2 to TRBJ1-2; D possibly corresponds to TRBD1 (6 bases). This CDR3 contains 14 residues. Per the germline V gene, CDR1 is SNHLY and CDR2 is FYNNEI. Trimming took off 4 bases at V and 7 bases at J, with 16 bases between the two ends.

The chain joins TRBV10-2 to TRBJ2-1; a weak D match, TRBD2 (5 bases). The CDR3 runs to 13 residues. Germline V lookup: CDR1 WSHSY, CDR2 SAAADI. V lost 0 bases, J lost 7 bases, and 7 bases lay in between. The CDR3, as DNA: TGCGCCAGCAGTGAGTCGGAGGAGAATGAGCAGTTCTTC. It is translated as CASSESEENEQFF.

V usage is TRBV4-3 and J usage is TRBJ2-7; D remains ambiguous. Germline loops: CDR1 LGHNA, CDR2 YSLEER. The CDR3 sequence is 15 residues long. Trimming left V 0 bases short and J 0 bases short, with 9 bases between. CDR3 in DNA: TGCGCCAGCAGCCAAGAATCTGTGAGCTCCTACGAGCAGTACTTC. Protein: CASSQESVSSYEQYF.

The chain couples TRBV20-1 to TRBJ2-5; no reliable D call. Germline CDR1 DFQATT, CDR2 SNEGSKA (reference sequence). V was cut by 6 bases and J by 7 bases, with 18 bases left in between. The CDR3 extends over 13 amino acids. CDR3 nucleotide sequence: TGCAGTGCAAGGAGTATGGGTGAAGCGACCCAGTACTTC. Its translation is CSARSMGEATQYF.

This clonotype showed up just a few times. A read error may explain this, as a much larger clone is one base away. The CDR3 sequence is CVSSQGSLRGTDTQYF. The CDR3 DNA reads TGTGTCAGCAGCCAAGGTTCACTAAGAGGCACAGATACGCAGTATTTT. The rearrangement joins TRBV14 to TRBJ2-3; D gene uncertain. Germline CDR1 SGHDN, CDR2 FVKESK. This CDR3 is 16 amino acids long.

V and J are TRBV7-2 and TRBJ2-2; D is perhaps TRBD1 (6 bases). The ends were cut back, 1 base at V and 4 bases at J, with 10 bases in the middle. The CDR3 runs to 15 residues. Germline CDR1 reads SGHTA; CDR2 reads FQGNSA. The CDR3: CASSLGRGGTGELFF. The CDR3 DNA is TGTGCCAGCAGCTTAGGGCGAGGGGGCACCGGGGAGCTGTTTTTT.

There are a few counts of this clonotype. V usage is TRBV15 and J usage is TRBJ1-5; TRBD1 is a possible D gene (6 bases). This CDR3 is built from 17 residues. The ends were cut back, 0 bases at V and 2 bases at J, with 14 bases in the middle. The germline V gene has CDR1 LNHNV and CDR2 YYDKDF (reference sequence). In DNA form, the CDR3 reads TGTGCCACCAGCAGAGACTCCTACAGGGAGGGCAATCAGCCCCAGCATTTT. The encoded protein is CATSRDSYREGNQPQHF.

This clonotype was observed at least ten times. The CDR3 loop is CASKGSGANVLTF. The CDR3, as DNA: TGTGCCAGCAAAGGATCCGGGGCCAACGTCCTGACTTTC. The chain uses TRBV27 and TRBJ2-6; D gene uncertain. CDR3 length equals 13 residues. With 7 bases removed from V and 4 bases from J, the gap between germline ends came to 8 bases. CDR1 and CDR2 (germline): MNHEY, SMNVEV (reference sequence).

This clonotype turned up a few times. V is TRBV7-9 and J is TRBJ2-5; D is unresolved. This CDR3 is 15 amino acids long. Trimming removed 5 bases at V and 5 bases at J, with 18 bases between. Germline loops: CDR1 SEHNR, CDR2 FQNEAQ (reference sequence). CDR3 in amino acids: CASSPGPPSQETQYF. The CDR3 DNA is TGTGCCAGCAGCCCCGGACCTCCTAGTCAGGAGACCCAGTACTTC.

V usage is TRBV30 and J usage is TRBJ2-5; 13 nucleotides align to TRBD2. V lost 0 bases to trimming and J lost 7 bases; unmatched junction nucleotides: 2. Germline V gene sequence: CDR1 GTSNPN, CDR2 SVGIG (reference sequence). This CDR3 comprises 14 residues. The CDR3 reads CAWSVGLAGATQYF. DNA for the CDR3: TGTGCCTGGAGTGTTGGACTAGCGGGAGCGACCCAGTACTTC.

This clonotype was seen at least ten times. This sequence joins TRBV20-1 and TRBJ2-3; D is ambiguous. This CDR3 contains 14 residues. V dropped 1 base and J dropped 2 bases, with 10 bases sitting between them. Germline-derived CDR1 and CDR2 are DFQATT and SNEGSKA (reference sequence). The DNA for the CDR3 is TGCAGTGCTAGAGTATTGGCCTCCACAGATACGCAGTATTTT. This sequence encodes CSARVLASTDTQYF.

This clonotype turned up a few times. The V and J genes are TRBV20-1 and TRBJ1-2; D call uncertain. The CDR3 has 13 amino acids. Germline V lookup: CDR1 DFQATT, CDR2 SNEGSKA (reference sequence). V lost 7 bases, J lost 2 bases, and 14 bases lay in between. The CDR3 nucleotides are TGCAGTGTCAATCGACCGGAGAACTATGGCTACACCTTC. Translated: CSVNRPENYGYTF.

This clonotype has at least ten counts. The chain couples TRBV7-2 to TRBJ1-2, with D perhaps matching TRBD1 (5 bases). Germline values: CDR1 SGHTA, CDR2 FQGNSA. The CDR3 is 14 residues long. V was trimmed by 1 base and J by 10 bases, leaving 16 bases between them. The chain's CDR3 is CASSLGSGRWDYTF. DNA of the CDR3: TGTGCCAGCAGCTTAGGATCAGGGCGATGGGACTACACCTTC.

The chain has TRBV5-1 and TRBJ1-2, with D unresolved. Germline V CDR1 and CDR2: SGHRS, YFSETQ. V was clipped by 4 bases and J by 3 bases, with 10 bases between them. There are 13 residues in the CDR3. DNA of the CDR3: TGCGCCAGCAGCATCTCCGGGGACTATGGCTACACCTTC. It specifies CASSISGDYGYTF.

With regard to this clonotype: Sequence at one end of the junction differs from germline and may be a read error. CDR3 sequence: CSAGEQGAWETQYF. The CDR3 nucleotides are TGCAGTGCTGGAGAGCAGGGGGCCTGGGAGACCCAGTACTTC. The V gene is TRBV20-1, the J gene TRBJ2-5; 8 bases map to TRBD1. CDR1 and CDR2 from the germline V gene are DFQATT and SNEGSKA (reference sequence). The CDR3 is 14 residues long.

This clonotype was observed a few times. This chain joins TRBV18 and TRBJ1-4; no firm D call. From germline, CDR1 is KGHSH and CDR2 LQKENI. This CDR3 has 15 amino acids. Between the trimmed V and J ends, which lost 1 base and 7 bases, there was a span of 13 bases. CDR3 coding DNA: TGTGCCAGCTCACCACAGGGTCGAGAGGGTGAAAAACTGTTTTTT. Its translation is CASSPQGREGEKLFF.

The chain is built from TRBV12-3 or TRBV12-4 and TRBJ2-1, with D perhaps TRBD1 (7 bases). V lost 6 bases, J lost 12 bases, and 18 bases lay in between. The CDR3 loop spans 13 amino acids. This CDR3 reads CASSPRRGDGQFF. CDR3 nucleotide sequence: TGTGCCAGCAGCCCCCGCAGGGGGGACGGGCAGTTCTTC.

The CDR3 loop is CSAREGLGAETQYF. For the CDR3, the DNA is TGCAGTGCTAGAGAAGGGCTAGGAGCGGAGACCCAGTACTTC. V gene TRBV20-1 combines with J gene TRBJ2-5; D is unresolved. Trimming removed 0 bases from V and 5 bases from J, with 13 bases in between. CDR1 and CDR2 (germline): DFQATT, SNEGSKA (reference sequence). The CDR3 loop spans 14 amino acids.

The V and J genes are TRBV9 and TRBJ1-2; a possible D gene is TRBD1 (6 bases). V lost 3 bases and J 6 bases, leaving 18 bases between the germline ends. CDR1 is SGDLS and CDR2 is YYNGEE in the germline V gene. The length of the CDR3 is 15 residues. The CDR3 DNA follows: TGTGCCAGCAGCGCACCAACACAGGGTGCCCATGGCTACACCTTC. This codes for CASSAPTQGAHGYTF.

This chain connects TRBV5-5 to TRBJ2-5; D may be TRBD2 (6 bases). This CDR3 region has 16 residues. Trimming took 0 bases from V and 3 from J, leaving 15 bases between them. CDR1 and CDR2 from the germline V gene are SGHKS and YYEKEE (reference sequence). The DNA for the CDR3 is TGTGCCAGCAGCTTGGCCGGGCGGGGACCCAAAGAGACCCAGTACTTC. It specifies CASSLAGRGPKETQYF.